The next 24 T cell receptor beta chains were all read from a single sample in a study of T cell changes during pregnancy in multiple sclerosis. Sequencing used immunoSEQ multiplex PCR; TCRdb keeps in-frame clones, though not all of them. The data contain roughly 59,000 clones, about 93% of them singletons. The specimen comprised CD8+ T cells from peripheral blood mononuclear cells, sampled in the second trimester of pregnancy. These receptors were taken from a female donor with multiple sclerosis, enrolled in a pregnancy study.

This chain links TRBV7-2 with TRBJ2-1; 8 bases line up with TRBD1. The germline V gene has CDR1 SGHTA and CDR2 FQGNSA. J gave up 6 bases and V 7 bases, and 11 bases lay outside the gene matches. The CDR3 has 15 amino acids. CDR3 in DNA: TGTGCCAGCACCACGGACAGGGTGTGGAGCAATGAGCAGTTCTTC. Amino acid sequence: CASTTDRVWSNEQFF.

The chain links TRBV9 to TRBJ2-7; 7 bases map to TRBD1. Germline values: CDR1 SGDLS, CDR2 YYNGEE. The CDR3 loop spans 14 amino acids. V was pared by 0 bases and J by 6 bases, with 6 bases of the junction left unmatched. CDR3 sequence reads: CASSVEGGLSEQYF. The CDR3 DNA is TGTGCCAGCAGCGTAGAAGGGGGCCTAAGCGAGCAGTACTTC.

This chain joins TRBV19 and TRBJ2-7; a possible D gene is TRBD2 (6 bases). Germline V CDR1 and CDR2: LNHDA, SQIVND (reference sequence). There are 16 residues in the CDR3. V was cut by 3 bases and J by 2 bases, with 17 bases left in between. CDR3 sequence: CASSMRRGEGPYEQYF. The CDR3, as DNA: TGTGCCAGTAGTATGCGGCGGGGCGAGGGGCCCTACGAGCAGTACTTC.

The rearrangement joins TRBV30 to TRBJ2-5; weak D call: TRBD2 (6 bases). The CDR3 length is 16 residues. The germline CDR1 and CDR2 sequences are GTSNPN and SVGIG (reference sequence). Trimming shortened V by 0 bases and J by 4 bases, and 18 bases separated the two germline ends. The CDR3 sequence is CAWSVHPGTPRETQYF. As DNA, the CDR3 is TGTGCCTGGAGTGTCCATCCCGGGACTCCACGAGAGACCCAGTACTTC.

V is TRBV9 and J is TRBJ1-1; 7 nucleotides line up with TRBD1. V trimming: 3 bases; J trimming: 3 bases; junction bases outside the gene matches: 14. The CDR3 totals 17 residues. CDR1 is SGDLS and CDR2 is YYNGEE in the germline V gene. CDR3 DNA: TGTGCCAGCAGCGCTCACACCCGGGACAGTGAGGACACTGAAGCTTTCTTT. Translated, it gives CASSAHTRDSEDTEAFF.

The chain uses TRBV5-1 and TRBJ1-5, with TRBD1 matching over 8 bases. Trimming removed 1 base from V and 0 bases from J; junction bases left unmatched: 9. The CDR3 has 18 residues. Per germline, CDR1 SGHRS and CDR2 YFSETQ. DNA of the CDR3: TGCGCCAGCAGCTTGCCCGGACAGGGCCTTAATAGCAATCAGCCCCAGCATTTT. Protein sequence: CASSLPGQGLNSNQPQHF.

This clone came up once. The chain links TRBV9 to TRBJ1-5, with D possibly matching TRBD1 (6 bases). The germline V and J ends were trimmed by 1 base and 1 base, with 9 bases remaining between them. CDR3 length: 15 amino acids. Germline V CDR1 and CDR2: SGDLS, YYNGEE. CDR3 amino acids: CASSVRTESNQPQHF. The CDR3 coding sequence is TGTGCCAGCAGCGTACGGACAGAGAGCAATCAGCCCCAGCATTTT. The whole variable domain, filled in from reference TRBV9 and TRBJ1-5, reads DSGVTQTPKHLITATGQRVTLRCSPRSGDLSVYWYQQSLDQGLQFLIQYYNGEERAKGNILERFSAQQFPDLHSELNLSSLELGDSALYFCASSVRTESNQPQHFGDGTRLSIL.

The gene calls are TRBV27 and TRBJ1-2; no firm D call. The CDR3 covers 13 residues. In germline, CDR1 is MNHEY, CDR2 SMNVEV (reference sequence). V lost 0 bases and J 8 bases, leaving 10 bases between the germline ends. The CDR3 loop reads CASSLSYGVGYTF. The CDR3 DNA follows: TGTGCCAGCAGTTTATCGTACGGGGTAGGCTACACCTTC.

V gene TRBV19 combines with J gene TRBJ1-1; D possibly corresponds to TRBD1 (6 bases). The CDR3 has 13 residues. Germline loops: CDR1 LNHDA, CDR2 SQIVND (reference sequence). Trimming took 7 bases from V and 1 from J, leaving 10 bases between them. In nucleotides, the CDR3 is TGTGCCAGTAAGGTGACAGGGAACACTGAAGCTTTCTTT. Translation gives CASKVTGNTEAFF.

The chain joins TRBV4-1 to TRBJ2-7; weak D call: TRBD2 (6 bases). CDR1 is MGHRA and CDR2 is YSYEKL in the germline V gene. There are 15 residues in the CDR3. V lost 1 base and J lost 4, with 14 bases in between. The CDR3 sequence is CASSQVGGSRYEQYF. CDR3 DNA: TGCGCCAGCAGCCAAGTTGGAGGGTCGCGGTACGAGCAGTACTTC.

V usage is TRBV11-2 and J usage is TRBJ2-3; TRBD1 is a possible D gene (6 bases). Trimming pared 1 base from V and 4 bases from J, leaving 15 bases between. CDR3 length: 16 amino acids. Looked up from germline, CDR1 is SGHAT and CDR2 is FQNNGV. The CDR3 spells CASSLVSGARADTQYF. CDR3 DNA: TGTGCCAGCAGCTTAGTGTCAGGGGCTCGCGCAGATACGCAGTATTTT.

J is TRBJ2-5 and V is TRBV19; 8 positions agree with TRBD2. Trimming cost V 3 bases and J 5 bases; bases outside gene matches: 14. This CDR3 has 17 residues. Germline V gene sequence: CDR1 LNHDA, CDR2 SQIVND (reference sequence). This chain's CDR3 is CASSIGPQSGSWETQYF. CDR3 DNA: TGTGCCAGTAGTATCGGACCCCAGAGCGGGAGCTGGGAGACCCAGTACTTC.

The gene calls are TRBV10-2 and TRBJ1-2; D not certain. V was shortened by 3 bases and J by 3 bases, with 11 bases between the two germline ends. The CDR3 totals 14 residues. Germline values: CDR1 WSHSY, CDR2 SAAADI. The CDR3 region is CASSEMAGDYGYTF. For the CDR3, the DNA is TGCGCCAGCAGTGAAATGGCCGGGGACTATGGCTACACCTTC.

This chain joins TRBV29-1 and TRBJ2-1; 8 positions agree with TRBD2. Per germline, CDR1 SQVTM and CDR2 ANQGSEA. Germline trimming cut 3 bases from V and 5 bases from J; bases unmatched to any gene: 6. This CDR3 contains 14 residues. CDR3 DNA sequence: TGCAGCGTTGATAATAGCGGGAACCACAATGAGCAGTTCTTC. Its protein product is CSVDNSGNHNEQFF.

This clone was recorded only once. The V gene is TRBV5-1, the J gene TRBJ1-4; D is perhaps TRBD1 (5 bases). The CDR3 runs to 23 residues. Germline V CDR1 and CDR2: SGHRS, YFSETQ. Trimming took off 5 bases at V and 6 bases at J, with 41 bases between the two ends. CDR3 sequence reads: CASRQSSSVTGWESLRVHEKLFF. The CDR3 DNA is TGCGCCAGCAGACAGTCCTCGTCCGTTACAGGTTGGGAATCTCTCAGGGTCCATGAAAAACTGTTTTTT.

V gene TRBV7-2 combines with J gene TRBJ2-7; the match to TRBD2 covers 8 bases. Losses at the gene ends were 5 bases for V and 2 bases for J; bases not matched to a gene: 8. Germline-derived CDR1 and CDR2 are SGHTA and FQGNSA. The CDR3 is 15 amino acids. The CDR3 here is CASSPPTSATYEQYF. The CDR3 DNA follows: TGTGCCAGCAGCCCCCCGACTAGCGCGACCTACGAGCAGTACTTC.

The genes are TRBV7-8 and TRBJ1-2, with 12 bases lining up with TRBD1. Germline-derived CDR1 and CDR2 are SGHVS and FQNEAQ. This CDR3 region has 14 residues. J lost 8 bases, V lost 5 bases, and 6 bases had no gene match. CDR3: CASSVPGQGAGYTF. The CDR3 bases are TGTGCCAGCAGCGTTCCGGGACAGGGGGCGGGCTACACCTTC.

The chain links TRBV27 to TRBJ2-7; tentatively, D is TRBD2 (6 bases). The V gene lost 0 bases and the J gene lost 2 bases, with 11 bases spanning the gap. The CDR3 covers 15 residues. Per the germline V gene, CDR1 is MNHEY and CDR2 is SMNVEV (reference sequence). The CDR3 nucleotides read TGTGCCAGCAGTTTATCACGGGGGTCCGCCTACGAGCAGTACTTC. Its translation is CASSLSRGSAYEQYF.

The chain recombines TRBV4-1 with TRBJ2-1, with D perhaps matching TRBD2 (6 bases). The V and J ends lost 10 bases and 7 bases respectively, with 11 bases between them. There are 11 residues in the CDR3. Germline V gives CDR1 MGHRA, CDR2 YSYEKL. The CDR3 region is CATTGGNEQFF. The CDR3 DNA sequence: TGCGCCACCACTGGGGGGAATGAGCAGTTCTTC.

V is TRBV15 and J is TRBJ1-3; D unresolved. Trimming pared 0 bases from V and 0 bases from J, leaving 9 bases between. This CDR3 is built from 16 residues. The germline V gene encodes CDR1 LNHNV and CDR2 YYDKDF (reference sequence). The CDR3 nucleotides read TGTGCCACCAGCAGAGATGTGTCGGGCTCTGGAAACACCATATATTTT. This sequence encodes CATSRDVSGSGNTIYF.

The rearrangement links TRBV6-4 to TRBJ2-1, with 7 bases lining up with TRBD2. The CDR3 extends over 17 amino acids. Germline V gene lookup returns CDR1 MRHNA and CDR2 SNTAGT. Trimming at V came to 2 bases and at J to 4 bases, leaving 11 bases not matched to a gene. The CDR3 DNA reads TGTGCCAGCAGTGACGGTTCGGATCAGCGGGATTACAATGAGCAGTTCTTC. Amino acid sequence: CASSDGSDQRDYNEQFF.

This chain links TRBV30 with TRBJ2-7, with D uncertain. From germline, CDR1 is GTSNPN and CDR2 SVGIG (reference sequence). The CDR3 is 12 amino acids. Trimming removed 4 bases from V and 2 bases from J, with 9 bases in between. This chain's CDR3 is CAWTSVTYEQYF. As DNA, the CDR3 is TGTGCCTGGACGTCAGTGACCTACGAGCAGTACTTC.

This clone was counted a few times. The gene calls are TRBV7-9 and TRBJ2-3, with D possibly TRBD2 on 7 matching bases. The germline CDR1 and CDR2 sequences are SEHNR and FQNEAQ (reference sequence). The CDR3 runs to 18 residues. Deletions cut 2 bases from V and 5 bases from J, with 23 bases between. CDR3 nucleotides: TGTGCCAGCAGCTTACCCAGGGGCCTAGCGGCTCGGATAGATACGCAGTATTTT. Protein sequence: CASSLPRGLAARIDTQYF.

The chain has TRBV9 and TRBJ2-1, with D possibly matching TRBD1 (5 bases). Germline loops: CDR1 SGDLS, CDR2 YYNGEE. V lost 4 bases to trimming and J lost 5 bases, with 13 bases between them. CDR3 length equals 14 residues. The CDR3 coding sequence is TGTGCCAGCAGCCTACAAGACAGTCACAATGAGCAGTTCTTC. Protein sequence: CASSLQDSHNEQFF.